This T cell receptor (beta chain) is from a study of T cell responses to AZD1222 COVID-19 vaccine. Study-level background: Timing groups of about 4 and about 12 weeks for second doses were pooled.

Concerning this clone itself: Its antigen remains unidentified.

The table came from immunoSEQ multiplex PCR; TCRdb's copy has only in-frame clones and leaves some out. This sample has about 110,000 clones, with around 90% found just once. CDR1 is SGHRS and CDR2 is YFSETQ in the germline V gene. J was trimmed by 3 bases and V by 0 bases; bases with no gene match: 6. The CDR3 is 16 residues long. Study-wide results and caveats: CD4 TCRs covered the whole spike, strongest at regions 160-218 and 743-854. In the spike-specific TCR repertoire, nearly half reportedly target unmutated variant regions. Spike-specific TCR repertoires showed rising breadth and depth after two AZD1222 doses.

The sequence came from an adult in good health. Sequencing was performed on peripheral blood, taken on day 0 of AZD1222 vaccination. The chain combines TRBV5-1 with TRBJ1-5, with TRBD1 matching 7 bases. The CDR3 protein is CASSLGDRVSNQPQHF. The DNA for the CDR3 is TGCGCCAGCAGCTTGGGTGACAGGGTTTCCAATCAGCCCCAGCATTTT.